This TCR beta chain was sequenced in a study of cytomegalovirus exposure and HLA in healthy donors. Study-wide context: Sequencing of about 200 million T cells in an earlier analysis found about 120 million unique TCR beta sequences.

Whole-study results and caveats: Reports indicate that TCR beta sequences accurately predicted the HLA-A and HLA-B alleles of most subjects. Cytomegalovirus status was reportedly diagnosed by the classifier with high specificity and sensitivity. The authors later found most CMV-associated TCR beta chains appeared HLA-restricted.

A remark on this clone: The antigen is not known.

V was shortened by 4 bases and J by 1 base, with 22 bases between the two germline ends. The germline CDR1 and CDR2 sequences are SGHRS and YFSETQ. CDR3 length: 18 amino acids. The study ran its PCR with 60 Vbeta and 13 Jbeta primers. TCRdb keeps only in-frame clones here, not all; method: immunoSEQ multiplex PCR. The sample yields hundreds of thousands of clones, around 89% seen once. Material for sequencing was PBMCs. This TCR was sampled from a woman younger than 30 in good health and CMV-seronegative. The chain carries TRBV5-1 and TRBJ2-3, with D perhaps TRBD2 (6 bases). The CDR3 nucleotides read TGCGCCAGCAGCCATGTGAAGACTAGAGGTCGGGGCACAGATACGCAGTATTTT. Amino acids: CASSHVKTRGRGTDTQYF.